The rows below give T cell receptor beta chains drawn from one sample of a study of resident and recirculating memory T cells in vitiligo. Assay used: immunoSEQ multiplex PCR; TCRdb lists only in-frame clones, some missing. The data contain around 40,000 clones, about 90% of them singletons. Sequencing input: blood. The receptors originated from a male donor with vitiligo. CDR3s include the opening cysteine and the closing phenylalanine or tryptophan. A D gene is named only where the DNA matches it firmly. Where a row states a size, it is once, few, many or the class of an expanded clone; other rows omit it.

d_call	v_call	clone_size	j_call	cdr3_nt	cdr3_aa
-	TRBV11-2	few	TRBJ2-7	TGTGCCAGCAGCCTCTCCTCCTACGAGCAGTACTTC	CASSLSSYEQYF
-	TRBV5-6	few	TRBJ1-2	TGTGCCAGCAGCTTGGACGGGGAGCGTGGCTACACCTTC	CASSLDGERGYTF
-	TRBV6-1	-	TRBJ2-1	TGTGCCAGCACCACCGGTAGCTCCTACAATGAGCAGTTCTTC	CASTTGSSYNEQFF
TRBD1	TRBV12-5	-	TRBJ2-2	TGTGCTAGTGGTTTGGGACAGGGCGCCGGGGAGCTGTTTTTT	CASGLGQGAGELFF
-	TRBV15	-	TRBJ1-1	TGTGCCACAAGTGGGGTTCGTCGAGGGACTGAAGCTTTCTTT	CATSGVRRGTEAFF
TRBD2	TRBV9	-	TRBJ2-5	TGTGCCAGCAGCGCGGGACTAGCGGGGTTGAAAAAAGAGACCCAGTACTTC	CASSAGLAGLKKETQYF
TRBD2	TRBV10-3	-	TRBJ2-3	TGTGCCATCAGTAATCCTCGGGGGGGATCGACAGATACGCAGTATTTT	CAISNPRGGSTDTQYF
-	TRBV2	once	TRBJ2-7	TGTGCCACCGCCCCTTCAGGACAGTTGGGTTTATCCTACGAGCAGTACTTC	CATAPSGQLGLSYEQYF
-	TRBV19	-	TRBJ1-1	TGTGCCAGTAGCGACCCGGGAGACATGAACACTGAAGCTTTCTTT	CASSDPGDMNTEAFF
-	TRBV5-6	-	TRBJ2-5	TGTGCCAGCAGCTTGGTACAGACCCAAGAGACCCAGTACTTC	CASSLVQTQETQYF
TRBD2	TRBV19	-	TRBJ2-2	TGTGCCAGTAGTAAGGGACTAGCGGGGAACACCGGGGAGCTGTTTTTT	CASSKGLAGNTGELFF
-	TRBV4-3	-	TRBJ2-5	TGCGCCAGCAGCGAGGCAGTAGAAGAGACCCAGTACTTC	CASSEAVEETQYF
TRBD1	TRBV7-4	-	TRBJ2-1	TGTGCCAGCAGCTGGACCGGGACAGGTTTTCTCTCGCAGTTCTTC	CASSWTGTGFLSQFF
TRBD2	TRBV6-1	-	TRBJ2-2	TGTGCCAGCAGTGAAGAGGGACTAATATCCACCGGGGAGCTGTTTTTT	CASSEEGLISTGELFF